The sequence of this TCR beta chain was determined in a study of T cell clones after liver transplantation. Study context: HCV positivity affected three of eight recipients; the rest lacked autoimmune or viral indications.

Repertoires were generated with immunoSEQ multiplex PCR, while TCRdb's copy carries only in-frame clones and drops some. The sample lists roughly 12,000 clones, 74% occurring once. Whole-study findings and limits: Rather than being deleted, graft donor-reactive T cells may have moved into the graft.

As concerns this clone: Antigen unknown.

V lost 8 bases to trimming and J lost 6 bases, with 20 bases between them. There are 15 residues in the CDR3. CDR1 SGHTA and CDR2 FQGNSA come from the germline V gene. This clonotype originated in a human patient who received a liver transplant. Some T cells may be provided by the graft donor. Sequenced material: CD8+ T cells from blood, taken at the 22-month timepoint. The J gene is TRBJ2-1, the V gene TRBV7-2; D gene unclear. The CDR3 region is CASGPPRANGNEQFF. DNA of the CDR3: TGTGCCAGCGGACCCCCTAGGGCCAATGGCAATGAGCAGTTCTTC. The full variable domain, its missing parts supplied by reference TRBV7-2 and TRBJ2-1, is GAGVSQSPSNKVTEKGKDVELRCDPISGHTALYWYRQSLGQGLEFLIYFQGNSAPDKSGLPSDRFSAERTGGSVSTLTIQRTQQEDSAVYLCASGPPRANGNEQFFGPGTRLTVL.